One sample yielded the 22 T cell receptor beta chains listed below, sequenced in a study of blood T cell repertoires in COVID-19. TCRdb's table, derived via immunoSEQ multiplex PCR, lists solely in-frame clones and lacks some. Of 250,000 to 300,000 clones listed, roughly 90% are singletons. The sequencing input was peripheral blood. These receptors originate from an older woman with acute or convalescent COVID-19.

The V call is TRBV23-1, the J call TRBJ2-3, with TRBD1 identical over 10 bases. TRBV23-1 qualifies as an ORF whose function is uncertain. Unmatched junction bases numbered 9, after V lost 11 bases and J lost 4 bases. This CDR3 has 14 amino acids. The chain's CDR3 is CAGAGTGDSDTQYF. The CDR3 bases are TGCGCCGGCGCCGGGACAGGGGATTCAGATACGCAGTATTTT.

The chain recombines TRBV27 with TRBJ2-3; 7 positions match TRBD1. The CDR3 length is 14 residues. Unmatched junction bases numbered 3, after V lost 6 bases and J lost 0 bases. In germline, CDR1 is MNHEY, CDR2 SMNVEV (reference sequence). DNA of the CDR3: TGTGCCAGCAGCTACAGGGGAAGCACAGATACGCAGTATTTT. Protein product: CASSYRGSTDTQYF.

The chain combines TRBV6-6 with TRBJ1-1, with D hard to call. The V end lost 5 bases, the J end lost 1 base, and 11 bases lay between the germline ends. CDR3 length: 14 residues. Germline CDR1 MNHNY, CDR2 SVGAGI (reference sequence). This CDR3 reads CASSEGFQNTEAFF. In nucleotides, the CDR3 is TGTGCCAGCAGTGAGGGATTTCAGAACACTGAAGCTTTCTTT.

The chain joins TRBV5-4 to TRBJ1-2; 10 nucleotides match TRBD1. The CDR3 is made up of 17 amino acids. CDR1 is SGHNT and CDR2 is YYREEE in the germline V gene (reference sequence). With V trimmed by 4 bases and J by 0 bases, 9 bases remained unmatched. This CDR3 is CASSPRDRGLTNYGYTF. CDR3 nucleotide sequence: TGTGCCAGCAGCCCCCGGGACAGGGGCCTCACTAACTATGGCTACACCTTC.

As for this clone: Other DNA sequences in the sample encode the same CDR3. The chain joins TRBV12-3 or TRBV12-4 to TRBJ1-5; no definite D call. The CDR3 runs 13 residues. Trimming removed 1 base at V and 4 bases at J, with 5 bases between. The CDR3 protein is CASSLGPNQPQHF. The CDR3 region has the DNA TGTGCCAGCAGTTTAGGGCCAAATCAGCCCCAGCATTTT.

This CDR3 is CASSQASEPGRETQYF. The CDR3 DNA sequence: TGCGCCAGCAGCCAAGCAAGTGAGCCTGGGAGGGAGACCCAGTACTTC. The chain couples TRBV4-1 to TRBJ2-5, with a weak D call TRBD2 (6 bases). Germline CDR1 is MGHRA and CDR2 is YSYEKL. V lost 1 base, J lost 5 bases, and 17 bases lay in between. This CDR3 is 16 amino acids long.

CDR3 in DNA: TGTGCCAGCAGTCGACAGAACTATGGCTACACCTTC. Amino acid sequence: CASSRQNYGYTF. This sequence joins TRBV6-5 and TRBJ1-2; maybe TRBD1 (5 bases). Between the trimmed V and J ends, which lost 5 bases and 2 bases, there was a span of 6 bases. CDR3 length: 12 residues. Germline CDR1 is MNHEY and CDR2 is SVGAGI.

The chain carries TRBV11-2 and TRBJ2-7; no reliable D call. The CDR3 length is 13 residues. From germline, CDR1 is SGHAT and CDR2 FQNNGV. V gave up 4 bases and J gave up 4 bases, with 11 bases separating them. The CDR3 nucleotides read TGTGCCAGCAGCTCTATGCCCGAATACGAGCAGTACTTC. Its protein is CASSSMPEYEQYF.

The chain is built from TRBV6-1 and TRBJ2-6; 7 positions match TRBD2. The V segment lost 1 base and the J segment 3 bases; nucleotides outside the gene matches: 3. The CDR3 covers 16 residues. In germline, CDR1 is MNHNS, CDR2 SASEGT. The CDR3 loop reads CASSEGAGVGANVLTF. As DNA, the CDR3 is TGTGCCAGCAGTGAAGGGGCGGGGGTTGGGGCCAACGTCCTGACTTTC.

As DNA, the CDR3 is TGTGCCAGCAGCCCCAGCCAGGGATTATTAAGCACAGATACGCAGTATTTT. Its translation: CASSPSQGLLSTDTQYF. The chain recombines TRBV3-1 (or the pseudogene TRBV3-2) with TRBJ2-3; tentatively, D is TRBD1 (5 bases). This CDR3 is built from 17 residues. Trimming left V 4 bases short and J 0 bases short, with 17 bases between. Germline lookup yields CDR1 LGHDT and CDR2 YNNKEL (reference sequence).

The table lists this clone with a count of one. The chain couples TRBV4-3 to TRBJ2-3, with D maybe TRBD2 (6 bases). Germline V CDR1 and CDR2: LGHNA, YSLEER. The CDR3 loop spans 16 amino acids. Trimming took off 0 bases at V and 0 bases at J, with 10 bases between the two ends. In DNA, the CDR3 is TGCGCCAGCAGCCAAGACCGACTAGGAAGCACAGATACGCAGTATTTT. Its protein is CASSQDRLGSTDTQYF.

The genes are TRBV28 and TRBJ2-7; D perhaps matches TRBD2 (6 bases). This CDR3 is built from 15 residues. The germline CDR1 and CDR2 sequences are MDHEN and SYDVKM. Trimming stripped 5 bases from V and 3 bases from J, with 17 bases between. CDR3 sequence: CASSGLASPNYEQYF. The CDR3 DNA reads TGTGCCAGCAGTGGGCTAGCGTCTCCGAACTACGAGCAGTACTTC.

This chain links TRBV2 with TRBJ1-2; 8 bases are shared with TRBD1. J was trimmed by 8 bases and V by 4 bases; bases with no gene match: 6. This CDR3 is built from 13 residues. CDR1 is SNHLY and CDR2 is FYNNEI in the germline V gene. The CDR3 DNA sequence: TGTGCCAGCAGTGCCCTACAGGGGGAAGGCTACACCTTC. Translated: CASSALQGEGYTF.

Written as DNA, the CDR3 is TGTGCCAGTAGTATCAAGGGAGAAAGAGGTCTCCACTTT. It specifies CASSIKGERGLHF. The V call is TRBV19, the J call TRBJ1-6; D ambiguous. The CDR3 sequence is 13 residues long. Trimming took 3 bases from V and 16 from J, leaving 16 bases between them. Germline CDR1 is LNHDA and CDR2 is SQIVND (reference sequence).

This chain uses TRBV14 with TRBJ2-1, with 8 bases fitting TRBD2. CDR1 is SGHDN, CDR2 FVKESK, per germline. The CDR3 spans 14 residues. V shed 0 bases, J shed 6 bases, and the junction held 1 base outside the gene matches. DNA of the CDR3: TGTGCCAGCAGCCAAGACCTAGCGGGCAATGAGCAGTTCTTC. Translation: CASSQDLAGNEQFF.

J is TRBJ2-2 and V is TRBV7-3, with D perhaps TRBD2 (5 bases). Trimming removed 2 bases from V and 8 bases from J, with 15 bases in between. Germline CDR1 reads SGHTA; CDR2 reads FQGTGA. The CDR3 spans 15 residues. This chain's CDR3 is CASSLEGSYLGELFF. The CDR3 DNA follows: TGTGCCAGCAGCTTAGAGGGTTCATATCTGGGGGAGCTGTTTTTT.

The V call is TRBV6-6, the J call TRBJ2-2, with 8 bases aligning to TRBD2. This CDR3 comprises 12 residues. Germline trimming cut 7 bases from V and 8 bases from J; bases unmatched to any gene: 3. Germline-derived CDR1 and CDR2 are MNHNY and SVGAGI (reference sequence). CDR3 residues: CASTGRVGELFF. The CDR3 DNA follows: TGTGCCAGCACCGGGAGGGTGGGGGAGCTGTTTTTT.

This clone came up once. The CDR3 DNA is TGTGCCAGCTCAGCCAACTCCGGGGAGACCCAGTACTTC. Translating gives CASSANSGETQYF. V and J are TRBV18 and TRBJ2-5; no clear D. V was trimmed by 5 bases and J by 5 bases, leaving 12 bases between them. The CDR3 runs to 13 residues. CDR1 KGHSH and CDR2 LQKENI come from the germline V gene.

V gene TRBV3-1 (or the pseudogene TRBV3-2) combines with J gene TRBJ2-3; TRBD2 is a possible D gene (6 bases). The CDR3 extends over 14 amino acids. Germline lookup yields CDR1 LGHDT and CDR2 YNNKEL (reference sequence). With 3 bases removed from V and 2 bases from J, the gap between germline ends came to 9 bases. The CDR3 loop is CASSHGGVTDTQYF. CDR3 in DNA: TGTGCCAGCAGCCACGGAGGGGTCACAGATACGCAGTATTTT.

This chain links TRBV12-3 or TRBV12-4 with TRBJ1-2; D ambiguous. The CDR3 totals 12 residues. V was pared by 8 bases and J by 8 bases, with 15 bases between. The DNA for the CDR3 is TGTGCCAGCGATGGAGGGTTTCGGGGCTACACCTTC. The encoded protein is CASDGGFRGYTF.

The genes are TRBV10-3 and TRBJ1-2, with TRBD1 matching 8 bases. This CDR3 contains 13 residues. Germline loops: CDR1 ENHRY, CDR2 SYGVKD. Trimming cost V 0 bases and J 7 bases; bases outside gene matches: 1. The CDR3 nucleotides read TGTGCCATCAGTGAGTCGACAGGGGTTGGCTACACCTTC. Protein sequence: CAISESTGVGYTF.

The chain is built from TRBV6-2 or TRBV6-3 and TRBJ1-6; tentative D call: TRBD1 (5 bases). The CDR3 totals 14 residues. Germline V lookup: CDR1 MNHEY, CDR2 SVGEGT. The V end lost 2 bases, the J end lost 7 bases, and 9 bases lay between the germline ends. This chain's CDR3 is CASSYRDSNSPLHF. CDR3 DNA: TGTGCCAGCAGTTACCGCGACAGCAATTCACCCCTCCACTTT.